These 13 T cell receptor beta chains were sequenced from one sample in a study of blood T cell repertoires in COVID-19. Assay used: immunoSEQ multiplex PCR; TCRdb lists only in-frame clones, some missing. The sample includes some 160,000 clones, 80% to 90% of them seen just once. Material for sequencing was peripheral blood. The receptors were gathered from a woman older than 75 with acute or convalescent COVID-19.

V gene TRBV19 combines with J gene TRBJ2-1; 7 nucleotides agree with TRBD1. The junction had 10 bases not matched to a gene; V was cut back by 6 bases and J by 8 bases. CDR3 length: 14 amino acids. Germline V CDR1 and CDR2: LNHDA, SQIVND (reference sequence). This CDR3 reads CASRDRLRADEQFF. CDR3 DNA sequence: TGTGCCAGTAGGGACAGGTTAAGGGCCGATGAGCAGTTCTTC. The full variable domain, completed using reference TRBV19 and TRBJ2-1, is DGGITQSPKYLFRKEGQNVTLSCEQNLNHDAMYWYRQDPGQGLRLIYYSQIVNDFQKGDIAEGYSVSREKKESFPLTVTSAQKNPTAFYLCASRDRLRADEQFFGPGTRLTVL.

V is TRBV7-2 and J is TRBJ1-5; D possibly corresponds to TRBD1 (6 bases). V lost 6 bases and J 2 bases, leaving 14 bases between the germline ends. Germline V CDR1 and CDR2: SGHTA, FQGNSA. The CDR3 length is 15 residues. CDR3 region: CASRPPGDGNQPQHF. The CDR3 DNA sequence: TGTGCCAGCAGACCTCCAGGGGATGGCAATCAGCCCCAGCATTTT.

There are a few counts of this clone. The chain employs TRBV5-4 and TRBJ2-5; TRBD2 agrees at 8 bases. With 4 bases clipped from V and 2 bases from J, the junction kept 4 bases outside the gene matches. The CDR3 length is 14 residues. The germline V gene has CDR1 SGHNT and CDR2 YYREEE (reference sequence). The CDR3 loop is CASSGRLAQETQYF. The CDR3 DNA reads as TGTGCCAGCAGCGGTAGACTAGCGCAAGAGACCCAGTACTTC.

This chain connects TRBV6-5 to TRBJ2-5; unclear D gene. V was cut by 2 bases and J by 1 base, with 11 bases left in between. CDR1 MNHEY and CDR2 SVGAGI come from the germline V gene. The CDR3 consists of 15 residues. The CDR3 DNA reads as TGTGCCAGCAGTTACATGCGTGGTCCCCAAGAGACCCAGTACTTC. This codes for CASSYMRGPQETQYF.

This clone was seen a single time. The chain recombines TRBV7-9 with TRBJ1-1, with unresolved D. Germline V gene sequence: CDR1 SEHNR, CDR2 FQNEAQ (reference sequence). V lost 2 bases to trimming and J lost 3 bases, with 7 bases between them. The CDR3 is 13 amino acids. The CDR3 loop is CASSLFPDTEAFF. For the CDR3, the DNA is TGTGCCAGCAGCTTATTTCCAGACACTGAAGCTTTCTTT.

The CDR3 DNA reads as TGTGCCAGTGGGGGACAGGGCCGAGGAAACACCATATATTTT. Its translation is CASGGQGRGNTIYF. The chain carries TRBV9 and TRBJ1-3, with 9 bases fitting TRBD1. There are 14 residues in the CDR3. V was pared by 8 bases and J by 4 bases, with 7 bases of the junction left unmatched. The germline CDR1 and CDR2 sequences are SGDLS and YYNGEE.

This clone was recorded only once. V usage is TRBV27 and J usage is TRBJ2-3; 15 nucleotides align to TRBD2. This CDR3 spans 18 amino acids. The junction had 7 bases not matched to a gene; V was cut back by 6 bases and J by 0 bases. The germline gives CDR1 MNHEY, CDR2 SMNVEV (reference sequence). The CDR3 is CASRETGLAGGSTDTQYF. CDR3 DNA sequence: TGTGCCAGCAGGGAAACGGGACTAGCGGGAGGTAGCACAGATACGCAGTATTTT.

The J gene is TRBJ1-1, the V gene TRBV6-5; D is unresolved. The CDR3 sequence is 15 residues long. V shed 5 bases and J shed 1 base, with 14 bases lying between them. Germline V CDR1 and CDR2: MNHEY, SVGAGI. The chain's CDR3 is CASSPSFLSNTEAFF. In DNA, the CDR3 is TGTGCCAGCAGTCCCAGTTTCCTGTCGAACACTGAAGCTTTCTTT.

Here the CDR3 DNA reads TGTGCCAGCAGCTTCCCGACAGGGAATGGCTACACCTTC. It encodes CASSFPTGNGYTF. The chain combines TRBV7-6 with TRBJ1-2; 7 bases align to TRBD1. CDR3 size: 13 residues. V shed 3 bases and J 6 bases; nucleotides not matched to a gene: 4. Germline CDR1 is SGHVS and CDR2 is FNYEAQ.

The V gene is TRBV11-2, the J gene TRBJ2-3, with D perhaps TRBD1 (5 bases). The CDR3 has 14 residues. Germline V lookup: CDR1 SGHAT, CDR2 FQNNGV. V was trimmed by 4 bases and J by 2 bases, leaving 10 bases between them. Here the CDR3 reads CASSSLGVTDTQYF. The CDR3 DNA follows: TGTGCCAGCAGCTCTCTAGGGGTCACAGATACGCAGTATTTT.

This clone was observed a single time. The chain has TRBV24-1 and TRBJ2-3; possible D gene TRBD2, 5 bases. V was shortened by 3 bases and J by 4 bases, with 7 bases between the two germline ends. The CDR3 spans 13 residues. Germline V gene sequence: CDR1 KGHDR, CDR2 SFDVKD. The CDR3 sequence is CATSDISADTQYF. DNA of the CDR3: TGTGCCACCAGTGATATTAGCGCAGATACGCAGTATTTT.

By share, this clone counts as medium-sized. The chain combines TRBV4-1 with TRBJ1-1; D ambiguous. CDR3 length: 15 amino acids. CDR1 is MGHRA, CDR2 YSYEKL, per germline. V gave up 1 base and J gave up 5 bases, with 14 bases separating them. The CDR3 is CASSQAFRGRTEAFF. The CDR3 DNA is TGCGCCAGCAGCCAAGCCTTCCGAGGGAGGACTGAAGCTTTCTTT.

This chain uses TRBV3-1 (or the pseudogene TRBV3-2) with TRBJ2-2; D perhaps matches TRBD2 (7 bases). V lost 4 bases, J lost 7 bases, and 19 bases lay in between. Germline V CDR1 and CDR2: LGHDT, YNNKEL (reference sequence). CDR3 length: 16 amino acids. The CDR3, as DNA: TGTGCCAGCAGCCTCCGGGACCTGAGGGGGGGCGGGGAGCTGTTTTTT. Translation: CASSLRDLRGGGELFF.